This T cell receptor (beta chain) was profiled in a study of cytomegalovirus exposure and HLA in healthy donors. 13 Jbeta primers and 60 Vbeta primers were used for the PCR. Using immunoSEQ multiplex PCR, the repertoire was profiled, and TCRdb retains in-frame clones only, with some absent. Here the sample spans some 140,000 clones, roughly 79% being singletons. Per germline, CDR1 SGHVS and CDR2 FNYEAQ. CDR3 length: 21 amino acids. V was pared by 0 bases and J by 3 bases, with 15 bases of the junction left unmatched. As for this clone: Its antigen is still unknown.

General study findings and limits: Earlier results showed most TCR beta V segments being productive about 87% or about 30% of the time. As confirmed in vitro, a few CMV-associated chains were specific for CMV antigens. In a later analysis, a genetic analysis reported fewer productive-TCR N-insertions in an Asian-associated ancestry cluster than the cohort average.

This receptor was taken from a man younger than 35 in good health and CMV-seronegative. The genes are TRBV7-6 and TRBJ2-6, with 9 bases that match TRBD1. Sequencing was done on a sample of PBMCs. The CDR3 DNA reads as TGTGCCAGCAGCTTAGCGGGGGAGGGACAGGGCGTGCCTCTTGGGGCCAACGTCCTGACTTTC. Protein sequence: CASSLAGEGQGVPLGANVLTF.